The 8 T cell receptor beta chains presented below share a single source sample, sequenced in a study of T cells after yellow fever vaccination. TCRdb called the 5' RACE reads again in MiXCR, with one record for every CDR3 protein. The data contain 100,000 to 150,000 distinct CDR3 sequences, around 7.2% of them seen just once; the ten biggest clones take up roughly 3%. Sequenced here: CD4+ T cells sorted from PBMCs, sampled about 49 days after the first yellow fever vaccination. The receptor source for this set is a young man who received the YFV17D yellow fever vaccine.

This clonotype was observed many times. V usage is TRBV12-3 or TRBV12-4 and J usage is TRBJ1-6; D not certain. This CDR3 is 11 amino acids long. Between the trimmed V and J ends, which lost 3 bases and 12 bases, there was a span of 6 bases. The DNA for the CDR3 is TGTGCCAGCAGTTTGGATGGACCCCTCCACTTT. Translated: CASSLDGPLHF.

This clonotype has ten or more counts. The chain has TRBV20-1 and TRBJ1-4; D call uncertain. Trimming shortened V by 0 bases and J by 8 bases, and 10 bases separated the two germline ends. The V gene's germline CDR1 is DFQATT and CDR2 SNEGSKA (reference sequence). The CDR3 length is 13 residues. The CDR3 region is CSARDVPSEKLFF. DNA for the CDR3: TGCAGTGCTAGAGATGTTCCCTCCGAAAAACTGTTTTTT.

The chain uses TRBV4-2 and TRBJ2-1; 11 nucleotides align to TRBD2. The CDR3 covers 17 residues. The junction had 8 bases not matched to a gene; V was cut back by 0 bases and J by 7 bases. Looked up from germline, CDR1 is LGHNA and CDR2 is YNFKEQ. In DNA, the CDR3 is TGTGCCAGCAGCCAAGACCCGGCTAGCGGGGGGAGGAATGAGCAGTTCTTC. It codes for CASSQDPASGGRNEQFF.

Many counts were recorded for this clonotype. The chain recombines TRBV7-3 with TRBJ1-2, with TRBD1 matching over 7 bases. The CDR3 runs 13 residues. V lost 5 bases and J lost 6; bases outside the gene matches: 6. The germline CDR1 and CDR2 sequences are SGHTA and FQGTGA. CDR3 sequence reads: CASSMDRRNGYTF. In DNA form, the CDR3 reads TGTGCCAGCAGCATGGACAGGAGGAATGGCTACACCTTC.

In this sample, this clonotype turned up many times. The genes are TRBV2 and TRBJ2-4; D unresolved. The CDR3 extends over 14 amino acids. Germline CDR1 is SNHLY and CDR2 is FYNNEI. V gave up 6 bases and J gave up 0 bases, with 9 bases separating them. CDR3 sequence reads: CASRGKLAKNIQYF. The CDR3 DNA reads TGTGCCAGCAGGGGGAAGTTAGCCAAAAACATTCAGTACTTC.

In this sample, this clonotype turned up a few times. The chain couples TRBV20-1 to TRBJ2-5; D is possibly TRBD1 (7 bases). This CDR3 region has 13 residues. The ends were cut back, 3 bases at V and 5 bases at J, with 13 bases in the middle. The germline V gene encodes CDR1 DFQATT and CDR2 SNEGSKA (reference sequence). CDR3 in DNA: TGCAGTGCTAGGGAGGGGGCTGGGGAGACCCAGTACTTC. Amino acid sequence: CSAREGAGETQYF.

This clonotype showed up many times. CDR3 DNA: TGCGCCAGCAGCTTGGGAGCGGGAGCAAGGTCAGATACGCAGTATTTT. Translating it yields CASSLGAGARSDTQYF. V usage is TRBV5-1 and J usage is TRBJ2-3, with 8 nucleotides matching TRBD2. V gave up 0 bases and J gave up 4 bases; unmatched junction bases: 7. The CDR3 is 16 residues long. Per the germline V gene, CDR1 is SGHRS and CDR2 is YFSETQ.

This clonotype was found many times. The gene calls are TRBV6-5 and TRBJ2-3; a weak D match, TRBD1 (5 bases). The germline V gene has CDR1 MNHEY and CDR2 SVGAGI. V was shortened by 0 bases and J by 2 bases, with 15 bases between the two germline ends. CDR3 length equals 17 residues. CDR3 nucleotide sequence: TGTGCCAGCAGTTACTCGAATCCGACAGCTTACACAGATACGCAGTATTTT. It is translated as CASSYSNPTAYTDTQYF.